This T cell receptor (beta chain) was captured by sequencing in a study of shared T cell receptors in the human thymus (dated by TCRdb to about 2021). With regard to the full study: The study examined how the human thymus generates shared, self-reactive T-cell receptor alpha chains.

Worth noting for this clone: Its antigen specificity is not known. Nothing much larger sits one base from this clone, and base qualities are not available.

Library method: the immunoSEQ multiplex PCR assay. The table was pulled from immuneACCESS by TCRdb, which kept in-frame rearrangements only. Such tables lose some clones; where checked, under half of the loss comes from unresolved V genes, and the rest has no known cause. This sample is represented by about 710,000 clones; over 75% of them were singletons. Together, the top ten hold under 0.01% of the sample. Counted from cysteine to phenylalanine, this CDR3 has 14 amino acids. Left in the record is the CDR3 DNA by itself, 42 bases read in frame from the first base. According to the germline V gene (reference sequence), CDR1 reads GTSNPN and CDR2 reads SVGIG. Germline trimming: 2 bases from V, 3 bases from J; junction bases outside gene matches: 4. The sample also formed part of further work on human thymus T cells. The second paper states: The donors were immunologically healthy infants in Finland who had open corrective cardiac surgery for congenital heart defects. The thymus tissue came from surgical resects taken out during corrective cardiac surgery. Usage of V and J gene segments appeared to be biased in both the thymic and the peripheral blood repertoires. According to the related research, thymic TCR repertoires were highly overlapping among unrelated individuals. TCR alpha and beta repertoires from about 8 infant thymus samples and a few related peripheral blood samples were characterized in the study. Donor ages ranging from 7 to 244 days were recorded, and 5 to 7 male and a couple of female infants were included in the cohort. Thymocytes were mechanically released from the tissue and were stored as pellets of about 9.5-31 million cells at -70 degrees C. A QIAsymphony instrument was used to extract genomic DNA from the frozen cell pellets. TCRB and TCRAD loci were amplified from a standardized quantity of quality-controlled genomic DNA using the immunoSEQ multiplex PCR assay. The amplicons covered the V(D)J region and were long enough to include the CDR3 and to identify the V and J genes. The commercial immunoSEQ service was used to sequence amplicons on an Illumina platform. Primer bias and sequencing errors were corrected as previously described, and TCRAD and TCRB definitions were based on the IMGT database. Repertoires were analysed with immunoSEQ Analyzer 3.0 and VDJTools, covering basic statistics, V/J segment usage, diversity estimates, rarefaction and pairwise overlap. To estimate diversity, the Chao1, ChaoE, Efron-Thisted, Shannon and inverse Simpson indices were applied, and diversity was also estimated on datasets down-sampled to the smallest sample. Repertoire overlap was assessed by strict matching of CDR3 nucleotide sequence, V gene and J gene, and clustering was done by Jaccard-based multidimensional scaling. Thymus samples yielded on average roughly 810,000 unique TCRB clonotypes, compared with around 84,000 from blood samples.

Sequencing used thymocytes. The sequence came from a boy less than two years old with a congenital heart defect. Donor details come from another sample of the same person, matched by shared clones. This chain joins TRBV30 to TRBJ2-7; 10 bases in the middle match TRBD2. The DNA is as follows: TGTGCCTGGAGTACTAGCGGGACCCTCTACGAGCAGTACTTC. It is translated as CAWSTSGTLYEQYF.